The next 14 T cell receptor delta chains were all read from a single sample in a study of γδ T cells in repeated Plasmodium falciparum infection. Vgamma9/Vdelta2+ and Vdelta2-negative gammadelta T cells were flow-sorted from PBMC for bulk sequencing. TCRdb fed the multiplex PCR reads to CATT. Among tens of thousands of delta-chain clones, over 1.3% were seen once, and the ten largest hold 9%. Source material: gamma-delta T cells from blood. The receptors here all came from a pool of human donors (malaria-infected and uninfected, not separated).

This clone was observed a few times. Only one base separates this from a far larger clonotype, so it likely reflects a read error. Within the sample, other DNA sequences also encode this same CDR3. The V gene is TRDV3, the J gene TRDJ1; 7 nucleotides align to TRDD3. The J gene was not available in TCRdb and was assigned here by matching the DNA to germline segments. V shed 2 bases, J shed 0 bases, and the junction held 6 bases outside the gene matches. The V gene's germline CDR1 is TVYSNPD and CDR2 GDNSRS (reference sequence). CDR3 length equals 14 residues. CDR3 residues: CAFSPGGYTDKLIF. Written as DNA, the CDR3 is TGTGCCTTTTCTCCAGGGGGATACACCGATAAACTCATCTTT.

This clone was detected a few times. TCRdb pairs this DNA with a much larger clone's protein that differs at residue 5, likely a read error; the protein shown was translated from the DNA. The J gene is TRDJ1, the V gene TRDV2, with 11 bases fitting TRDD3. As TCRdb names no J gene, one was assigned here on the basis of a DNA match to germline. The CDR3 consists of 15 residues. Germline lookup yields CDR1 GEAIGNYY and CDR2 EKD. V shed 3 bases and J 2 bases; nucleotides not matched to a gene: 4. DNA of the CDR3: TGTGCCTGTGACCCTTGGGGGATACGTACCGATAAACTCATCTTT. This codes for CACDPWGIRTDKLIF.

This clone was seen more than once but under ten times. This likely reflects a read error, since a far larger clone is one base away. The chain links TRDV1 to TRDJ1; 9 bases align to TRDD3. The J gene comes from matching the DNA to germline here; TCRdb lacks it. V was clipped by 3 bases and J by 0 bases; unmatched bases: 11. Germline V lookup: CDR1 TSWWSYY, CDR2 QGS. The CDR3 runs to 18 residues. CDR3 sequence: CALGERKYWGTHTDKLIF. CDR3 nucleotide sequence: TGTGCTCTTGGGGAGCGGAAGTACTGGGGGACTCACACCGATAAACTCATCTTT.

There are many counts of this clone. Other DNA sequences in this specimen translate into the identical CDR3. The chain is built from TRDV1 and TRDJ1, with TRDD3 matching over 13 bases. The CDR3 has 20 residues. V shed 1 base and J 1 base; nucleotides not matched to a gene: 12. Germline loops: CDR1 TSWWSYY, CDR2 QGS. This CDR3 reads CALGERRHWGIRTRTDKLIF. DNA of the CDR3: TGTGCTCTTGGGGAACGAAGGCACTGGGGGATACGCACCCGCACCGATAAACTCATCTTT.

This clone has just a few counts. TCRdb's protein, taken from a much larger clone, differs from this DNA's translation at residue 8, likely owing to a read error; the protein displayed comes from the DNA. The chain uses TRDV1 and TRDJ1, with TRDD3 as a possible D gene (5 bases). This CDR3 is 20 amino acids long. Germline V gene data show CDR1 as TSWWSYY and CDR2 as QGS. V lost 4 bases and J 2 bases, leaving 29 bases between the germline ends. CDR3 coding DNA: TGTGCTCTTGGGGCAATACCGTGGGATTTAAAAGGGCGTAAGACCGATAAACTCATCTTT. Translating it yields CALGAIPWDLKGRKTDKLIF.

A few counts support this clone. The protein in TCRdb stems from a much larger clone and differs at residue 14 from this DNA's translation, likely a read error; here the protein is translated from the DNA. The chain uses TRDV2 and TRDJ1; 8 positions match TRDD3. This CDR3 comprises 19 residues. CDR1 and CDR2 from the germline V gene are GEAIGNYY and EKD. V lost 4 bases and J lost 3; bases outside the gene matches: 21. CDR3 nucleotide sequence: TGTGCCTGTGAGGCACTGGGGGTAAATGGTAAGGATTACGCCGATAAACTCATCTTT. This sequence encodes CACEALGVNGKDYADKLIF.

This clone was recorded at least ten times. In DNA form, the CDR3 reads TGTGCTCTTGGGGAACTATTCCTCCTACCCCTTGGGGGAACCGCGTACACCGATAAACTCATCTTT. Its protein product is CALGELFLLPLGGTAYTDKLIF. The chain employs TRDV1 and TRDJ1; D may be TRDD3 (7 bases). Because TCRdb records no J gene, it was assigned here through a match of the DNA to germline. V lost 0 bases, J lost 0 bases, and 29 bases lay in between. The CDR3 contains 22 residues. Per germline, CDR1 TSWWSYY and CDR2 QGS.

This clone was observed a few times. For this DNA, TCRdb reports the protein of a much larger clone, which diverges at residue 11, most likely from a read error; the protein presented here is translated directly from the DNA. This chain links TRDV1 with TRDJ1, with D possibly being TRDD3 (6 bases). TCRdb offers no J gene call, so here the DNA was matched to germline to obtain one. The CDR3 is 17 amino acids. Germline CDR1 is TSWWSYY and CDR2 is QGS. V gave up 1 base and J gave up 3 bases, with 18 bases separating them. The DNA of the CDR3 is TGTGCTCTTGGGGAACGAAGGGGAATGGGGATGCCCGATAAACTCATCTTT. This translates into CALGERRGMGMPDKLIF.

For this clone: TCRdb's entry gives the protein of a much larger clone, which mismatches this DNA's translation at residue 7, likely from a read error; the protein reported here is translated from the DNA. The chain links TRDV1 to TRDJ1; D possibly corresponds to TRDD2 (7 bases). No J gene is reported in TCRdb; it was inferred here by comparing the DNA with germline. CDR1 and CDR2 from the germline V gene are TSWWSYY and QGS. V dropped 3 bases and J dropped 1 base, with 24 bases sitting between them. This CDR3 comprises 19 residues. The CDR3 region is CALGDDCTWGFLPTDKLIF. CDR3 DNA: TGTGCTCTTGGGGATGACTGTACGTGGGGGTTCCTACCCACCGATAAACTCATCTTT.

This clone came up a few times. Translating this DNA gives a protein that differs at residue 3 from the TCRdb one, which belongs to a much larger clone; a read error is likely, and the protein shown is this translation. The CDR3 DNA reads as TGTGCTCCTGGGGAACTCAGATCCTACCTCCTTCGTACTGGGGGATATATCCACACCGATAAACTCATCTTT. Protein sequence: CAPGELRSYLLRTGGYIHTDKLIF. The chain employs TRDV1 and TRDJ1; 11 nucleotides align to TRDD3. Germline matching of the DNA provided the J gene here, since TCRdb leaves it blank. Germline V gene data show CDR1 as TSWWSYY and CDR2 as QGS. The length of the CDR3 is 24 residues.

As concerns this clone: The TCRdb protein comes from a much larger clone and disagrees with this DNA's translation at residue 18, likely due to a read error; the protein given here is derived from the DNA. The V segment is TRDV1, and no J call was made; the table's D call TRDD3 went unverified against the DNA. The CDR3 spans 19 residues. Germline values: CDR1 TSWWSYY, CDR2 QGS. Here the CDR3 reads CALGDSHRSGYVYTDKLTF. The CDR3 DNA follows: TGTGCTCTTGGGGACTCCCATCGAAGTGGATACGTATACACCGATAAACTCACCTTT.

This clone has just a few counts. TCRdb's protein, taken from a much larger clone, differs from this DNA's translation at residue 8, likely owing to a read error; the protein displayed comes from the DNA. The CDR3 reads CALGEGLHGDSMLGDTRRNKLIF. CDR3 nucleotide sequence: TGTGCTCTTGGGGAAGGCCTTCACGGGGACTCAATGCTGGGGGATACGCGTAGAAATAAACTCATCTTT. The chain couples TRDV1 to TRDJ1; 12 bases map to TRDD3. The J gene, absent from TCRdb, was called here by matching the DNA to germline. Germline trimming cut 2 bases from V and 6 bases from J; bases unmatched to any gene: 28. Germline V gives CDR1 TSWWSYY, CDR2 QGS. This CDR3 contains 23 residues.

This clone has just a few counts. A far larger clone differs by one base, so this is likely a read error. At the DNA level, this CDR3 is encoded by other sequences in the same sample as well. TRDV2 is the V gene, and the J gene was not called; the table assigns TRDD3, which was not confirmed against the DNA. This CDR3 has 18 residues. Germline assignment: CDR1 GEAIGNYY and CDR2 EKD. CDR3 bases: TGTGCCTGTGACACCTCCTGGGGGCCCCGGCGGGACACCGATAAGCTCATCTTT. Protein product: CACDTSWGPRRDTDKLIF.

Regarding this clone: A far larger clone is a single base away, which makes a read error likely. Additional DNA sequences in this sample encode the identical CDR3. The chain joins TRDV1 to TRDJ1; D possibly uses TRDD2 or TRDD3 (6 bases each). No J gene is reported in TCRdb; it was inferred here by comparing the DNA with germline. In germline, CDR1 is TSWWSYY, CDR2 QGS. The CDR3 loop spans 21 amino acids. The CDR3 DNA is TGTGCCCTTGGGGGGCACAGAGGTCCTACGCCCTGGGGAGAGTACACCGATAAACTCATCTTT. Its protein is CALGGHRGPTPWGEYTDKLIF.